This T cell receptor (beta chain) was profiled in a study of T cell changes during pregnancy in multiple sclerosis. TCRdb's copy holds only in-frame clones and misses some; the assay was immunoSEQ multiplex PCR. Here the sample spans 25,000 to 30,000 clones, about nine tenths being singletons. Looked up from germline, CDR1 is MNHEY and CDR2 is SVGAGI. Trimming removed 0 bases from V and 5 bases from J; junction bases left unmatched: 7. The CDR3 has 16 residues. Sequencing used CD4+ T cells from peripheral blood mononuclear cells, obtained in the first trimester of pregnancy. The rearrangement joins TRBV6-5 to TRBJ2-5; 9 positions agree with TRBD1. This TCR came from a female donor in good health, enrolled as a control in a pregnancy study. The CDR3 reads CASSYSGTGHGETQYF. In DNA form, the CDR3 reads TGTGCCAGCAGTTACTCCGGGACAGGGCATGGTGAGACCCAGTACTTC.